This T cell receptor (beta chain) derives from a study of T cells after yellow fever vaccination. Germline-derived CDR1 and CDR2 are MGHRA and YSYEKL. This CDR3 has 14 residues. The V end was cut by 0 bases, the J end by 4 bases, with 9 bases between. Of note for this clonotype: Its specificity is not known.

TCRdb fed the 5' RACE reads into MiXCR, producing one record per CDR3 protein. The table records approximately 510,000 distinct CDR3 sequences, 21% of them present only once. Findings and limits, study-wide: Abundant bulk-population clonotypes could contaminate the FACS-sorted repertoires. A weaker secondary response peaked on day 5, the primary on day 15.

This rearrangement joins TRBV4-1 to TRBJ2-5, with D unresolved. This specimen was PBMCs, taken around 3 weeks after the first yellow fever vaccination. The TCR originated in a man aged 18-30 years who received the YFV17D yellow fever vaccine. The CDR3 DNA reads as TGCGCCAGCAGCCAAGACCCGAACCCAGAGACCCAGTACTTC. Its protein product is CASSQDPNPETQYF.